Listed below are T cell receptor beta chains from one sample, sequenced in a study of T cell responses to AZD1222 COVID-19 vaccine. Profiled with immunoSEQ multiplex PCR; TCRdb holds only in-frame clones, not every one. Counted here are 130,000 to 150,000 clones, roughly 89% occurring once; the ten biggest clones make up 4% to 6%. Sequenced here: peripheral blood, sampled on day 0 of AZD1222 vaccination. The receptor source for this set is an adult in good health. CDR3s leave out the opening cysteine and the closing phenylalanine or tryptophan.

ASSQTIYGYT	TRBJ1-2	TRBV3-1/TRBV3-2
ASRIPKGTETYEQY	TRBJ2-7	TRBV19
ASSPQQGRAGELF	TRBJ2-2	TRBV18
ASRQDGDQPQH	TRBJ1-5	TRBV10-2
ASIPLGTLRSEQY	TRBJ2-7	TRBV28
ASSPFAEGGTDTQY	TRBJ2-3	TRBV18
ASSLWGHPRGYT	TRBJ1-2	TRBV28
ASSLGGQGFVYT	TRBJ1-2	TRBV28
ASSPDRNQPQH	TRBJ1-5	TRBV27
ASSIGADGPQH	TRBJ1-5	TRBV5-8
ASMGVPYNSPLH	TRBJ1-6	TRBV6-5
ASRLAGGREQY	TRBJ2-7	TRBV27
ASSQGGTRTQY	TRBJ2-5	TRBV4-2
ATLDRTSLGEQY	TRBJ2-7	TRBV10-3